These 7 T cell receptor beta chains originate from one sample sequenced in a study of PD-1 blockade in classical Hodgkin lymphoma. Measured with immunoSEQ multiplex PCR; TCRdb has only the in-frame clones, and not every one. The sample carries some 84,000 clones, under 90% recorded once. All trial patients relapsed after autologous stem cell transplantation. The sample was peripheral blood mononuclear cells (PBMCs), taken at baseline. The origin of the receptors is a human donor with classical Hodgkin lymphoma.

The J gene is TRBJ2-3, the V gene TRBV18; D uncertain. The CDR3 contains 14 residues. CDR1 and CDR2 from the germline V gene are KGHSH and LQKENI. The ends were cut back, 2 bases at V and 4 bases at J, with 10 bases in the middle. The CDR3 spells CASSPISGPDTQYF. For the CDR3, the DNA is TGTGCCAGCTCACCAATTTCTGGGCCAGATACGCAGTATTTT.

The rearrangement links TRBV7-9 to TRBJ2-3, with 7 bases matching TRBD2. The CDR3 is 16 residues long. Germline V gene lookup returns CDR1 SEHNR and CDR2 FQNEAQ (reference sequence). With 2 bases clipped from V and 1 base from J, the junction kept 6 bases outside the gene matches. The CDR3 DNA is TGTGCCAGCAGCTTATCCTTTCGGGGGGGCACAGATACGCAGTATTTT. It specifies CASSLSFRGGTDTQYF.

The chain recombines TRBV19 with TRBJ1-2; no definite D call. Germline lookup yields CDR1 LNHDA and CDR2 SQIVND (reference sequence). The CDR3 extends over 12 amino acids. V was trimmed by 3 bases and J by 1 base, leaving 3 bases between them. The CDR3 reads CASSIYNYGYTF. The CDR3 coding sequence is TGTGCCAGTAGTATCTATAACTATGGCTACACCTTC.

V and J are TRBV5-1 and TRBJ2-6; 9 bases fit TRBD1. The germline gives CDR1 SGHRS, CDR2 YFSETQ. Trimming at V came to 5 bases and at J to 4 bases, leaving 10 bases not matched to a gene. The CDR3 has 17 residues. DNA for the CDR3: TGCGCCAGCAGAACCGGGACAGGGCAATCCGGGGCCAACGTCCTGACTTTC. This gives the protein CASRTGTGQSGANVLTF.

This sequence joins TRBV19 and TRBJ1-1; perhaps TRBD1 as D (5 bases). CDR1 LNHDA and CDR2 SQIVND come from the germline V gene (reference sequence). This CDR3 region has 15 residues. V shed 1 base and J shed 0 bases, with 9 bases lying between them. CDR3: CASSIGWGVNTEAFF. CDR3 nucleotide sequence: TGTGCCAGTAGTATAGGGTGGGGGGTGAACACTGAAGCTTTCTTT.

The rearrangement links TRBV5-5 to TRBJ2-5; 7 bases agree with TRBD1. Germline CDR1 is SGHKS and CDR2 is YYEKEE (reference sequence). This CDR3 comprises 15 residues. With 0 bases clipped from V and 1 base from J, the junction kept 3 bases outside the gene matches. The CDR3 coding sequence is TGTGCCAGCAGCTTGGACAGGGGAATCCAAGAGACCCAGTACTTC. Protein product: CASSLDRGIQETQYF. Filled out from reference TRBV5-5 and TRBJ2-5, the complete variable domain reads DAGVTQSPTHLIKTRGQQVTLRCSPISGHKSVSWYQQVLGQGPQFIFQYYEKEERGRGNFPDRFSARQFPNYSSELNVNALLLGDSALYLCASSLDRGIQETQYFGPGTRLLVL.

V is TRBV27 and J is TRBJ2-7, with 8 bases fitting TRBD1. Germline V gene lookup returns CDR1 MNHEY and CDR2 SMNVEV (reference sequence). This CDR3 is built from 14 residues. V gave up 9 bases and J gave up 6 bases; unmatched junction bases: 13. DNA for the CDR3: TGTGCCAGTTCTTTAGGGGCAGGGGGCTCCGAGCAGTACTTC. This translates into CASSLGAGGSEQYF.